The 21 T cell receptor beta chains in this list originate from one sample, sequenced in a study of control samples from healthy donors and cancer patients. Repertoires were generated with immunoSEQ multiplex PCR, while TCRdb's copy carries only in-frame clones and drops some. This repertoire shows about 270,000 clones, roughly four fifths found once; its top ten account for about an eighth. What was sequenced was PBMCs. The receptors were sampled from a woman aged 55-70 years with lung cancer.

The V and J genes are TRBV7-5 and TRBJ1-5; TRBD1, as called in the table, went unchecked against the DNA. TRBV7-5 is termed a pseudogene. CDR3 length: 16 residues. The CDR3 bases are TGTGTCAGAAGCCCCGGGACAGCCTCGCGGGATCAGCCCCAGCATTTT. Protein: CVRSPGTASRDQPQHF.

The chain combines TRBV4-2 with TRBJ1-6; 7 bases match TRBD1. The CDR3 has 16 residues. Germline values: CDR1 LGHNA, CDR2 YNFKEQ. J was trimmed by 5 bases and V by 3 bases; bases with no gene match: 7. The CDR3: CASSHPRQGNNSPLHF. The CDR3 nucleotides are TGTGCCAGCAGCCACCCTCGACAGGGAAATAATTCACCCCTCCACTTT.

The genes are TRBV28 and TRBJ1-2; D gene unclear. Trimming removed 1 base at V and 4 bases at J, with 10 bases between. The CDR3 consists of 14 residues. Germline CDR1 reads MDHEN; CDR2 reads SYDVKM. The CDR3 DNA is TGTGCCAGCAGTTTATCTGCAGCCCCCTATGGCTACACCTTC. This translates into CASSLSAAPYGYTF.

This chain connects TRBV10-3 to TRBJ2-2, with D unclear. From germline, CDR1 is ENHRY and CDR2 SYGVKD. The CDR3 is made up of 13 amino acids. The V end was cut by 2 bases, the J end by 5 bases, with 6 bases between. In DNA form, the CDR3 reads TGTGCCATCAGTGAGAGTGAGACCGGGGAGCTGTTTTTT. This translates into CAISESETGELFF.

This sequence joins TRBV5-1 and TRBJ2-7; D is perhaps TRBD1 or TRBD2 (6 bases each). CDR1 is SGHRS, CDR2 YFSETQ, per germline. The CDR3 is 15 residues long. V was trimmed by 1 base and J by 0 bases, leaving 11 bases between them. CDR3 region: CASSLNGGPSYEQYF. CDR3 coding DNA: TGCGCCAGCAGCTTGAATGGGGGGCCCTCCTACGAGCAGTACTTC.

This clone was picked up a small number of times. The rearrangement joins TRBV7-9 to TRBJ2-1, with D tentatively TRBD2 (6 bases). From germline, CDR1 is SEHNR and CDR2 FQNEAQ (reference sequence). The V end lost 3 bases, the J end lost 7 bases, and 13 bases lay between the germline ends. The CDR3 runs to 14 residues. The CDR3 region is CASSFGGRGNEQFF. CDR3 DNA: TGTGCCAGCAGCTTTGGGGGGAGAGGGAATGAGCAGTTCTTC.

The gene calls are TRBV27 and TRBJ2-5; D is perhaps TRBD2 (6 bases). V shed 4 bases and J shed 5 bases, with 11 bases lying between them. The CDR3 is made up of 13 amino acids. Germline CDR1 and CDR2: MNHEY and SMNVEV (reference sequence). The CDR3 DNA reads as TGTGCCAGCAGTTCGGGACTCAGGGAGACCCAGTACTTC. It codes for CASSSGLRETQYF.

The chain joins TRBV10-2 to TRBJ1-1; D ambiguous. Per the germline V gene, CDR1 is WSHSY and CDR2 is SAAADI. V lost 7 bases to trimming and J lost 1 base, with 10 bases between them. The CDR3 contains 13 residues. The CDR3 protein is CASTLKGNTEAFF. The CDR3 coding sequence is TGCGCCAGCACCTTAAAGGGGAACACTGAAGCTTTCTTT.

The chain links TRBV2 to TRBJ2-2; no reliable D call. V lost 4 bases and J lost 7, with 13 bases in between. The CDR3 spans 14 residues. CDR1 and CDR2 from the germline V gene are SNHLY and FYNNEI. CDR3 coding DNA: TGTGCCAGCAGTGGAGCCAGGACGAGCGGGGAGCTGTTTTTT. Translation gives CASSGARTSGELFF.

The J gene is TRBJ1-1, the V gene TRBV27, with a possible D match to TRBD1 (6 bases). Germline V gene data show CDR1 as MNHEY and CDR2 as SMNVEV (reference sequence). Trimming left V 5 bases short and J 4 bases short, with 17 bases between. The length of the CDR3 is 15 residues. The CDR3 nucleotides read TGTGCCAGCAGTAGATACAGGGCGGGGGTCACTGAAGCTTTCTTT. Translated: CASSRYRAGVTEAFF.

The gene calls are TRBV6-2 or TRBV6-3 and TRBJ2-7, with 7 bases identical to TRBD2. The CDR3 contains 13 residues. Germline V gene data show CDR1 as MNHEY and CDR2 as SVGEGT. With 5 bases clipped from V and 5 bases from J, the junction kept 6 bases outside the gene matches. CDR3 sequence: CASSSGKQNEQYF. The DNA of the CDR3 is TGTGCCAGCAGTAGCGGGAAACAGAACGAGCAGTACTTC.

This chain connects TRBV6-5 to TRBJ2-1; D uncertain. V lost 4 bases to trimming and J lost 1 base, with 11 bases between them. The CDR3 is 15 residues long. CDR1 is MNHEY and CDR2 is SVGAGI in the germline V gene. This chain's CDR3 is CASSSPPGSYNEQFF. Here the CDR3 DNA reads TGTGCCAGCAGTTCCCCCCCAGGATCCTACAATGAGCAGTTCTTC.

This chain uses TRBV12-3 or TRBV12-4 with TRBJ1-2, with no clear D. The germline V and J ends were trimmed by 6 bases and 5 bases, with 7 bases remaining between them. The CDR3 consists of 11 residues. In nucleotides, the CDR3 is TGTGCCAGCAGCTCAATGTATGGCTACACCTTC. Translating gives CASSSMYGYTF.

CDR3 in amino acids: CASQGGWDDYTF. CDR3 bases: TGTGCCAGCCAAGGGGGGTGGGATGACTACACCTTC. This chain uses TRBV5-5 with TRBJ1-2, with D tentatively TRBD1 (6 bases). The V and J ends lost 7 bases and 10 bases respectively, with 17 bases between them. Germline-derived CDR1 and CDR2 are SGHKS and YYEKEE (reference sequence). The length of the CDR3 is 12 residues.

V usage is TRBV9 and J usage is TRBJ1-3; 9 bases map to TRBD1. The trim removed 3 bases at V and 4 bases at J, leaving 8 bases unmatched. The CDR3 totals 16 residues. Germline values: CDR1 SGDLS, CDR2 YYNGEE. CDR3 sequence reads: CASSATTGGAGNTIYF. As DNA, the CDR3 is TGTGCCAGCAGCGCAACAACAGGGGGCGCCGGAAACACCATATATTTT.

The J gene is TRBJ1-2, the V gene TRBV5-6; 7 nucleotides agree with TRBD1. The CDR3 loop spans 13 amino acids. V lost 4 bases to trimming and J lost 2 bases; unmatched junction nucleotides: 2. Germline CDR1 reads SGHDT; CDR2 reads YYEEEE. CDR3 residues: CASSADRNYGYTF. The CDR3 DNA sequence: TGTGCCAGCAGCGCGGACAGGAACTATGGCTACACCTTC.

The V gene is TRBV28, the J gene TRBJ1-5; weak D call: TRBD1 (6 bases). Germline CDR1 reads MDHEN; CDR2 reads SYDVKM. This CDR3 spans 15 amino acids. Trimming left V 6 bases short and J 2 bases short, with 14 bases between. CDR3 bases: TGTGCCAGCAGAATTGGGGGGCTGGGCAATCAGCCCCAGCATTTT. Its protein is CASRIGGLGNQPQHF.

In its sample, this clone was seen once. This chain uses TRBV13 with TRBJ1-4; 7 positions match TRBD1. The ends lost 3 bases at V and 8 bases at J; junction bases unmatched: 6. Germline loops: CDR1 PRHDT, CDR2 FYEKMQ (reference sequence). The CDR3 runs 14 residues. The CDR3 nucleotides are TGTGCCAGCAGCTTTAGGGGGCAGTGGGAAAAACTGTTTTTT. Protein: CASSFRGQWEKLFF. Full variable domain (outside the CDR3, taken from reference TRBV13 and TRBJ1-4): AAGVIQSPRHLIKEKRETATLKCYPIPRHDTVYWYQQGPGQDPQFLISFYEKMQSDKGSIPDRFSAQQFSDYHSELNMSSLELGDSALYFCASSFRGQWEKLFFGSGTQLSVL.

The J gene is TRBJ1-4, the V gene TRBV5-4; D is possibly TRBD1 (5 bases). Germline V CDR1 and CDR2: SGHNT, YYREEE (reference sequence). V gave up 4 bases and J gave up 1 base, with 11 bases separating them. This CDR3 has 15 residues. The CDR3 bases are TGTGCCAGCAGCCCCGATGGGGGAACTAATGAAAAACTGTTTTTT. It yields the protein CASSPDGGTNEKLFF.

CDR3 protein: CASSLGIIEAYF. CDR3 in DNA: TGTGCCAGCAGTTTAGGAATCATTGAGGCGTATTTT. This chain uses TRBV12-3 or TRBV12-4 with TRBJ2-3; D gene unclear. This CDR3 is 12 amino acids long. Deletions cut 1 base from V and 14 bases from J, with 13 bases between.

This chain connects TRBV5-1 to TRBJ2-1, with 11 positions matching TRBD2. The CDR3 covers 17 residues. The ends lost 2 bases at V and 7 bases at J; junction bases unmatched: 11. Germline lookup yields CDR1 SGHRS and CDR2 YFSETQ. The chain's CDR3 is CASSLTLAGALGNEQFF. In DNA, the CDR3 is TGCGCCAGCAGCTTAACACTAGCGGGAGCCTTGGGGAATGAGCAGTTCTTC.